This record looks at one T cell receptor (beta chain) sequence and its context. Its recognized antigen is unknown. Base-call qualities are not available, and no considerably larger clone is one nucleotide away. TCRbeta CDR3 regions were amplified from genomic DNA using the immunoSEQ Assay, a bias-controlled multiplex PCR. Under the source paper's analysis protocol: Within the assay, amplification of reference gene primers was used to estimate how many nucleated cells each sample contained. To quantify the absolute abundance of each unique TCRbeta CDR3 rearrangement, sequence reads were collapsed and filtered. Productive Simpson clonality was computed per sample as the square root of Simpson's diversity index over productive rearrangements. Not all clones reach the TCRdb copy of this immuneACCESS table, which keeps in-frame sequences only. Checked studies attribute under half of the gap to unresolved V genes and leave the rest unexplained. V and J calls and clone size are given by that table; D and trimming were obtained from the DNA. Here the sample has 150,000 to 200,000 clones; approximately 75% occur a single time. The biggest ten clones account for about a tenth of the sample.

The collaborating institutions used their own protocols to collect whole blood in K2EDTA tubes. For TCRbeta analysis, collaborators shipped samples as frozen whole blood, isolated PBMCs, or DNA extracted from either of those sample types. The sample comes from a study of blood T cell repertoires in COVID-19 (dated by TCRdb to about 2020). In terms of the full investigation: The collaborator samples originated in the United States, Italy and Spain and spanned the acute and convalescent phases of COVID-19. The samples were drawn from the first 160 participants of the ongoing ImmuneRACE study and from 1,254 subjects provided by 6 global collaborators. The sample metadata nearly always contained a de-identified subject ID, COVID-19 status, age in years and sex. A freely available public database, intended as a resource for researchers studying the immune response to SARS-CoV-2, is where the repertoires were released. Deeply sampled blood TCRbeta repertoires from subjects exposed to, actively infected with, or recovered from COVID-19 were included in the dataset. The prospective study material was composed of cDNA or gDNA derived from T cells, B-cell-depleted T cells, or PBMCs. HLA class I and class II types, where available, came from metadata supplied by the sample provider rather than from assay-based typing.

The cysteine opens and the phenylalanine closes a CDR3 of 15 amino acids. Solely the CDR3 DNA is kept, with 45 bases framed from the first base. V was cut back by 6 bases and J by 0 bases, leaving a gap of 12 bases between them. For CDR1 and CDR2, the germline V gene lists SGHVS and FQNEAQ. General findings and caveats noted by the study authors: How much clinical and demographic metadata was included differed by source and by participant, and the metadata was provided uncurated.

Source material: peripheral blood. The chain was built from TRBV7-8 and TRBJ1-3; a tentative D call is TRBD1 (5 bases match). This sequence originates from a human donor in a cohort sampled during active COVID-19. The CDR3 in this case is CASRPRGSSGNTIYF. The DNA is as follows: TGTGCCAGCAGACCAAGGGGTAGCTCTGGAAACACCATATATTTT. Joined to the reference TRBV7-8 and TRBJ1-3 proteins, this CDR3 gives the full variable domain: GAGVSQSPRYKVAKRGQDVALRCDPISGHVSLFWYQQALGQGPEFLTYFQNEAQLDKSGLPSDRFFAERPEGSVSTLKIQRTQQEDSAVYLCASRPRGSSGNTIYFGEGSWLTVV.